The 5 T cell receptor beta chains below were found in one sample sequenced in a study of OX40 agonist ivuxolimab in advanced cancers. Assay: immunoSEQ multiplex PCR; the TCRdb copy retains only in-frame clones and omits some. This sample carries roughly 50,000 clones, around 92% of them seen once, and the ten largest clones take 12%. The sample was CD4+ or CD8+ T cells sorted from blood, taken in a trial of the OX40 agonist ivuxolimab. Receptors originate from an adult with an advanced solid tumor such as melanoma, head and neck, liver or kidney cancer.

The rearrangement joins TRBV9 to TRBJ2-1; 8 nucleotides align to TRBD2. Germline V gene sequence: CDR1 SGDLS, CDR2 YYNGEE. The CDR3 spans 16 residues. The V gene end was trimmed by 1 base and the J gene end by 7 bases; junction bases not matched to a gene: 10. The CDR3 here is CASSVPREAIINEQFF. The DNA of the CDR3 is TGTGCCAGCAGCGTACCGCGGGAGGCTATAATTAATGAGCAGTTCTTC.

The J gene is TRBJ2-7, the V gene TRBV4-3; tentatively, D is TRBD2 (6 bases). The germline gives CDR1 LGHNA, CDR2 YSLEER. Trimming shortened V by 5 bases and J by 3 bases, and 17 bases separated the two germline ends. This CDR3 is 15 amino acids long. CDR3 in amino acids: CASSKHRDFIYEQYF. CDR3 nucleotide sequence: TGCGCCAGCAGCAAACACCGGGACTTTATCTACGAGCAGTACTTC.

CDR3 in DNA: TGTGCCAGCAGACAAAAATTCCGGGACAGGGGTCGGCATGGCTACACCTTC. Translation gives CASRQKFRDRGRHGYTF. The V and J genes are TRBV11-3 and TRBJ1-2; TRBD1 aligns across 10 bases. CDR1 is SGHNT, CDR2 YENEEA, per germline. The V gene end was trimmed by 6 bases and the J gene end by 6 bases; junction bases not matched to a gene: 16. The CDR3 has 17 residues.

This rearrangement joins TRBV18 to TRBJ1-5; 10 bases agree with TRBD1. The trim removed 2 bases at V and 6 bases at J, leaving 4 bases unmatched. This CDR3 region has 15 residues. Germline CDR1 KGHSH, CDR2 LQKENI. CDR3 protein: CASSPATGGGQPQHF. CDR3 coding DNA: TGTGCCAGCTCACCAGCGACAGGGGGCGGTCAGCCCCAGCATTTT.

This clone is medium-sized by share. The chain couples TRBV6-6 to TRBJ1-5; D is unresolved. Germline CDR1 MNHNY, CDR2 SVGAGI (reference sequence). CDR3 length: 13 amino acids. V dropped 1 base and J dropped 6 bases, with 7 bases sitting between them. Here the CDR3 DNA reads TGTGCCAGCAGTTACTGGAGGACTCAGCCCCAGCATTTT. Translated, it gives CASSYWRTQPQHF.